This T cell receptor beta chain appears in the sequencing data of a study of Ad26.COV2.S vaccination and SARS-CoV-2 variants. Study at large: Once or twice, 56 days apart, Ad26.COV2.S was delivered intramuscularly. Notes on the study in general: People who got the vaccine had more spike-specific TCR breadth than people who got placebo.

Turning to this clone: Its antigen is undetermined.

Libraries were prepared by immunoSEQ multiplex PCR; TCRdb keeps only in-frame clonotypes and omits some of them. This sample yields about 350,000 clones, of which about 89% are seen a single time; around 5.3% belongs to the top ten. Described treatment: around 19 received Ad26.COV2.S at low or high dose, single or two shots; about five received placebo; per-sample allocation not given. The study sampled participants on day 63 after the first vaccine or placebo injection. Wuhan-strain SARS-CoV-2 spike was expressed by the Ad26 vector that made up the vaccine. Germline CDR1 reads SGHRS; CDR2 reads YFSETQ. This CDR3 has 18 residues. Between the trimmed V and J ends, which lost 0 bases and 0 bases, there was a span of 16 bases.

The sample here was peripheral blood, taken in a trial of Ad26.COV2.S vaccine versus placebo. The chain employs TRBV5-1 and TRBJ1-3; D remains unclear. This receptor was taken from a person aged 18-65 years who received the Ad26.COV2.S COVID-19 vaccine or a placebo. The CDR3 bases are TGCGCCAGCAGCTTGGTCCCCATGGACGGGCTCTCTGGAAACACCATATATTTT. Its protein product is CASSLVPMDGLSGNTIYF.